The 11 T cell receptor beta chains listed next were all sequenced from one sample in a study of Graves' ophthalmopathy and Graves' hyperthyroidism. From RNA, the CDR3 regions of TCR beta chains were amplified and sequenced. Second-round multiplex PCR followed a first-round RT-PCR using HTBI primers. In TCRdb, the multiplex PCR reads were re-called with MiXCR into one record per CDR3 protein. The data show over a million distinct CDR3 sequences, about 40% seen once. The sample taken for sequencing was peripheral blood or thyroid tissue (not recorded which). The receptors derive from an adult man with Graves' hyperthyroidism.

As for this clonotype: At one end, the junction sequence differs from germline, possibly due to a read error. The chain links TRBV12-3 or TRBV12-4 to TRBJ2-5; TRBD2 might be the D (5 bases). This CDR3 is built from 14 residues. The DNA for the CDR3 is TGTGCCAGCAGTTTGGATTCCGGAGGAGAGACCCAGTGCTTC. It yields the protein CASSLDSGGETQCF.

This clonotype was seen ten or more times. This chain uses TRBV29-1 with TRBJ1-6; 8 nucleotides align to TRBD1. The CDR3 runs 13 residues. CDR1 SQVTM and CDR2 ANQGSEA come from the germline V gene. The J segment lost 5 bases and the V segment lost 4 bases, leaving 1 base of the junction unmatched. Written as DNA, the CDR3 is TGCAGCGTTGCAGGGGGCGATAATTCACCCCTCCACTTT. This sequence encodes CSVAGGDNSPLHF.

The chain joins TRBV7-9 to TRBJ2-5; TRBD2 agrees at 13 bases. The length of the CDR3 is 18 residues. V lost 5 bases, J lost 4 bases, and 13 bases stayed unmatched. Per the germline V gene, CDR1 is SEHNR and CDR2 is FQNEAQ (reference sequence). The CDR3 coding sequence is TGTGCCAGCAGCCTCCCGACTAGCGGGGGGTTACCGACAGAGACCCAGTACTTC. It specifies CASSLPTSGGLPTETQYF.

This clonotype has at least ten counts. The chain carries TRBV19 and TRBJ1-5, with D uncertain. The CDR3 has 12 residues. Germline lookup yields CDR1 LNHDA and CDR2 SQIVND (reference sequence). V gave up 3 bases and J gave up 7 bases, with 7 bases separating them. CDR3 residues: CASSIPLQPQHF. The CDR3 nucleotides read TGTGCCAGTAGTATTCCCCTCCAGCCCCAGCATTTT.

A few counts support this clonotype. The chain has TRBV6-5 and TRBJ2-7, with 9 nucleotides matching TRBD1. The germline V gene encodes CDR1 MNHEY and CDR2 SVGAGI. The ends lost 8 bases at V and 2 bases at J; junction bases unmatched: 13. This CDR3 is 16 amino acids long. The CDR3 bases are TGTGCCAGCGGGCGACCTGGGACAGGGAACACCTACGAGCAGTACTTC. This codes for CASGRPGTGNTYEQYF.

V is TRBV7-8 and J is TRBJ2-6, with 12 positions matching TRBD1. This CDR3 is 16 amino acids long. Germline-derived CDR1 and CDR2 are SGHVS and FQNEAQ. With V trimmed by 0 bases and J by 11 bases, 5 bases remained unmatched. The CDR3 loop is CASSLALGTGGYVLTF. CDR3 DNA: TGTGCCAGCAGCTTAGCGCTGGGGACAGGGGGCTACGTCCTGACTTTC.

In this sample, this clonotype turned up a few times. This chain links TRBV29-1 with TRBJ1-1, with D possibly being TRBD1 (6 bases). Trimming pared 8 bases from V and 4 bases from J, leaving 11 bases between. The germline V gene has CDR1 SQVTM and CDR2 ANQGSEA. CDR3 size: 11 residues. This CDR3 reads CSLGGGTEAFF. CDR3 sequence (DNA): TGCAGCTTGGGAGGGGGCACTGAAGCTTTCTTT.

This clonotype appeared a few times. V and J are TRBV30 and TRBJ2-7; D is uncertain. CDR3 length: 15 residues. Trimming took 1 base from V and 0 from J, leaving 13 bases between them. Germline CDR1 and CDR2: GTSNPN and SVGIG (reference sequence). CDR3 DNA sequence: TGTGCCTGGAGTGGTCGGGCAGGCAGCTCCTACGAGCAGTACTTC. This sequence encodes CAWSGRAGSSYEQYF. The complete variable domain, with remaining parts taken from reference TRBV30 and TRBJ2-7, reads SQTIHQWPATLVQPVGSPLSLECTVEGTSNPNLYWYRQAAGRGLQLLFYSVGIGQISSEVPQNLSASRPQDRQFILSSKKLLLSDSGFYLCAWSGRAGSSYEQYFGPGTRLTVT.

This clonotype was counted between two and nine times. This rearrangement joins TRBV4-1 to TRBJ2-7, with D perhaps being TRBD1 or TRBD2 (5 bases each). V was clipped by 5 bases and J by 0 bases, with 14 bases between them. CDR1 is MGHRA and CDR2 is YSYEKL in the germline V gene. The CDR3 is 15 residues long. The CDR3 sequence: CASSSRDGLSYEQYF. The CDR3 nucleotides are TGCGCCAGCAGCAGCCGGGACGGACTCTCCTACGAGCAGTACTTC.

There are many counts of this clonotype. The rearrangement uses TRBV4-3 and TRBJ1-2; D is unclear. The CDR3 loop spans 13 amino acids. The ends were cut back, 0 bases at V and 4 bases at J, with 6 bases in the middle. The germline gives CDR1 LGHNA, CDR2 YSLEER. As DNA, the CDR3 is TGCGCCAGCAGCCAAGAGATCAGCTATGGCTACACCTTC. Residues: CASSQEISYGYTF.

This clonotype was observed at least ten times. The CDR3 sequence: CAGRTEDTEAFF. In nucleotides, the CDR3 is TGTGCCGGCCGGACAGAAGACACTGAAGCTTTCTTT. The chain has TRBV10-3 and TRBJ1-1; D is possibly TRBD1 (6 bases). The CDR3 covers 12 residues. Trimming shortened V by 11 bases and J by 3 bases, and 13 bases separated the two germline ends. Germline V gene sequence: CDR1 ENHRY, CDR2 SYGVKD.